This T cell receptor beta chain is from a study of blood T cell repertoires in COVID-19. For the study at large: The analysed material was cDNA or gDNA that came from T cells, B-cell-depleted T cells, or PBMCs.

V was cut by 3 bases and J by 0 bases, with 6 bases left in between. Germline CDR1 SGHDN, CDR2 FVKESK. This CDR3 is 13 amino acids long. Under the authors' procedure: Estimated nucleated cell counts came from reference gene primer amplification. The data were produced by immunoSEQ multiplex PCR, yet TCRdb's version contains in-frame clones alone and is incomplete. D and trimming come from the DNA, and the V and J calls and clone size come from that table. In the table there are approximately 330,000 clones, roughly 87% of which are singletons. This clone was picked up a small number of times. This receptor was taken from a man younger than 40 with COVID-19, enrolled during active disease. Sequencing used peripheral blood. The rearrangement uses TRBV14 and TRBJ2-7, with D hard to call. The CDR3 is CASSHYSSYEQYF. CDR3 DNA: TGTGCCAGCAGCCACTATTCCTCCTACGAGCAGTACTTC.